The rows below give T cell receptor beta chains drawn from one sample of a study of OX40 agonist ivuxolimab in advanced cancers. Method: immunoSEQ multiplex PCR; TCRdb's copy keeps in-frame clones and lacks some. The sample contains tens of thousands of clones, roughly 92% of which appear only once. Material: CD4+ or CD8+ T cells sorted from blood, obtained in a trial of the OX40 agonist ivuxolimab. These receptors were taken from an adult with an advanced solid tumor such as melanoma, head and neck, liver or kidney cancer. Each CDR3 is given with its conserved first and last residue. A D gene is named only where the DNA matches it firmly. Only part of the rows carry a size: once, few, many, or a class if the clone is expanded.

TRBV28	-	TRBJ2-5	-	TGTGCCAGCAGTGGAGGGCTGGGGGTAGAGACCCAGTACTTC	CASSGGLGVETQYF
TRBV5-1	TRBD2	TRBJ2-7	-	TGCGCCAGCACCTTCGCTAGCGGCTCCTACGAGCAGTACTTC	CASTFASGSYEQYF
TRBV11-2	-	TRBJ2-3	-	TGTGCCAGCAGCCCAGGAGGGCCATATACGCAGTATTTT	CASSPGGPYTQYF
TRBV28	TRBD1	TRBJ1-6	-	TGTGCCAGCAGTTTTTCAGGACGGACAGGGGTTATTTATAATTCACCCCTCCACTTT	CASSFSGRTGVIYNSPLHF
TRBV10-3	-	TRBJ1-2	-	TGTGCCATCAGTGAGGCAGGGTGGGGCTATGGCTACACCTTC	CAISEAGWGYGYTF
TRBV7-3	-	TRBJ2-3	-	TGTGCCAGCAGCTTAACTTCGGGCCCCACAGATACGCAGTATTTT	CASSLTSGPTDTQYF
TRBV27	-	TRBJ1-1	-	TGTGCCAGCAGTCCTCCAGGGAACCCGGCTTTCTTT	CASSPPGNPAFF
TRBV27	-	TRBJ2-7	-	TGTGCCAGCAGGCCCCGGGACCGGCCCTACGAGCAGTACTTC	CASRPRDRPYEQYF
TRBV7-8	-	TRBJ2-7	-	TGTGCCAGCAGCGTCATGCAGGGCTACGAGCAGTACTTC	CASSVMQGYEQYF
TRBV9	-	TRBJ1-2	few	TGTGCCAGCAGCCTGGGATTTAACTATGGCTACACCTTC	CASSLGFNYGYTF
TRBV7-2	-	TRBJ2-5	-	TGTGCCAGCAGCCCACCTTCCGTGATGGATGAAGAGACCCAGTACTTC	CASSPPSVMDEETQYF
TRBV5-4	-	TRBJ2-1	-	TGTGCCAGCAGCTGGAGTTATAACAATGAGCAGTTCTTC	CASSWSYNNEQFF
TRBV13	-	TRBJ2-3	-	TGTGCCAGCAGCTCCTGGGGCCGGGACACAGATACGCAGTATTTT	CASSSWGRDTDTQYF
TRBV5-1	-	TRBJ2-1	-	TGCGCCAGCAGCACCTCCGATACCTACAATGAGCAGTTCTTC	CASSTSDTYNEQFF
TRBV5-1	-	TRBJ1-1	-	TGCGCCAGCAGCTTGGGAGGCGACACTGAAGCTTTCTTT	CASSLGGDTEAFF
TRBV5-6	-	TRBJ1-2	-	TGTGCCAGCAGCTTGGCGACTTTTGATGGCTACACCTTC	CASSLATFDGYTF
TRBV6-1	TRBD2	TRBJ2-4	-	TGTGCCAGCAGTGCCCGACTAGCGGGAGGGCCAAACATTCAGTACTTC	CASSARLAGGPNIQYF
TRBV6-4	-	TRBJ2-5	-	TGTGCCAGCAGTGGTGAGACCCAGTACTTC	CASSGETQYF
TRBV6-1	TRBD2	TRBJ2-7	-	TGTGCCAGCAGTGTAACCACTAGCGGGAGCGCCTACGAGCAGTACTTC	CASSVTTSGSAYEQYF
TRBV4-2	TRBD1	TRBJ2-7	-	TGTGCCAGCAGCCAAGTTGGGACAGGGGGCTCCTACGAGCAGTACTTC	CASSQVGTGGSYEQYF
TRBV19	-	TRBJ2-1	-	TGTGCCAGTAGTATCTGGGGTAATGAGCAGTTCTTC	CASSIWGNEQFF
TRBV27	-	TRBJ2-5	-	TGTGCCAGCAGTTTGACAACCCCACGGGAGACCCAGTACTTC	CASSLTTPRETQYF
TRBV19	-	TRBJ2-5	-	TGTGCCAGTAGCCGGGGAAGAGAGACCCAGTACTTC	CASSRGRETQYF
TRBV7-6	-	TRBJ2-7	few	TGTGCCAGCAGCCCGGGTGACGAGCAGTACTTC	CASSPGDEQYF